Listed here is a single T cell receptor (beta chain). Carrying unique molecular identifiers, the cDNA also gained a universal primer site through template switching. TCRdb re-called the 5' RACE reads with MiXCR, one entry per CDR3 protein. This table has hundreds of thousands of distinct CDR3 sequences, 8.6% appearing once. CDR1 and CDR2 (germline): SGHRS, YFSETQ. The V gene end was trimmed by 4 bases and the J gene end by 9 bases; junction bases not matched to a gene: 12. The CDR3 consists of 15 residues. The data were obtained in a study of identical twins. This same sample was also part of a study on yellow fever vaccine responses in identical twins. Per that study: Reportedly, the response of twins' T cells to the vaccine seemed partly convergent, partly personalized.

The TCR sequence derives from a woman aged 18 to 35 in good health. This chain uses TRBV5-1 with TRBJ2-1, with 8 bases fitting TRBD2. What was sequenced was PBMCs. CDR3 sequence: CASSLTTGGVGEQFF. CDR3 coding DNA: TGCGCCAGCAGCCTTACTACCGGGGGGGTTGGTGAGCAGTTCTTC.